The 8 T cell receptor beta chains reported below all come from one sample, sequenced in a study of T cells in Graves' hyperthyroidism and ophthalmopathy. The investigators amplified TCR beta CDR3 regions from RNA transcripts. The HTBI primer set was used in a first-round RT-PCR of the TCR CDR3. TCRdb recomputed calls from the multiplex PCR reads with MiXCR, one row per CDR3 protein. The sample contains 300,000 to 400,000 distinct CDR3 sequences, approximately 14% of which appear only once. The material sequenced was blood. The origin of the receptors is a woman aged 30 to 39 with Graves' hyperthyroidism.

There are many counts of this clonotype. J is TRBJ2-5 and V is TRBV28; no clear D. The CDR3 contains 14 residues. Germline V CDR1 and CDR2: MDHEN, SYDVKM. V lost 4 bases and J lost 1, with 10 bases in between. CDR3 bases: TGTGCCAGCAGTTGGGTAAGGACCCAAGAGACCCAGTACTTC. Residues: CASSWVRTQETQYF.

This clonotype was recorded many times. The rearrangement joins TRBV12-3 or TRBV12-4 to TRBJ1-2, with D perhaps TRBD1 (5 bases). The ends were cut back, 5 bases at V and 3 bases at J, with 16 bases in the middle. The CDR3 runs 15 residues. DNA for the CDR3: TGTGCCAGCAGTCCTAGGGGCGGAGGGGACTATGGCTACACCTTC. It translates to CASSPRGGGDYGYTF.

This clonotype showed up many times. The chain recombines TRBV6-1 with TRBJ2-5; 9 bases are a match to TRBD2. Germline-derived CDR1 and CDR2 are MNHNS and SASEGT. The CDR3 is made up of 15 amino acids. V trimming: 8 bases; J trimming: 3 bases; junction bases outside the gene matches: 10. The CDR3 nucleotides read TGTGCCAGCCAAATGGGTAGCGGGAGTGAAGAGACCCAGTACTTC. Residues: CASQMGSGSEETQYF.

This clonotype has a handful of counts. This sequence joins TRBV29-1 and TRBJ2-5; D not certain. Trimming took off 3 bases at V and 2 bases at J, with 7 bases between the two ends. CDR1 and CDR2 from the germline V gene are SQVTM and ANQGSEA. This CDR3 is built from 12 residues. In DNA form, the CDR3 reads TGCAGCGTTGACTATAGACAAGAGACCCAGTACTTC. The encoded protein is CSVDYRQETQYF.

This clonotype was counted between two and nine times. V and J are TRBV6-2 or TRBV6-3 and TRBJ2-1, with 7 positions matching TRBD2. The germline CDR1 and CDR2 sequences are MNHEY and SVGEGT. With 8 bases clipped from V and 6 bases from J, the junction kept 4 bases outside the gene matches. The CDR3 contains 12 residues. The CDR3 DNA sequence: TGTGCCAGCGGGAGGGCCCTCAATGAGCAGTTCTTC. Protein sequence: CASGRALNEQFF.

As to this clonotype: This may come from a read error, since a much larger clone is one base off. V usage is TRBV28 and J usage is TRBJ2-1; D assignment may be TRBD1 or TRBD2 (5 bases each). The CDR3 totals 13 residues. CDR1 and CDR2 from the germline V gene are MDHEN and SYDVKM. V shed 7 bases and J shed 8 bases, with 15 bases lying between them. The CDR3 is CASTSGRHDEQFF. Written as DNA, the CDR3 is TGTGCCAGCACATCGGGACGTCACGATGAGCAGTTCTTC.

The CDR3 here is CASRGGGIGGDEQFF. DNA of the CDR3: TGTGCCAGCAGGGGCGGGGGGATCGGCGGGGATGAGCAGTTCTTC. The rearrangement links TRBV28 to TRBJ2-1, with TRBD2 matching over 8 bases. The ends lost 6 bases at V and 8 bases at J; junction bases unmatched: 12. Germline assignment: CDR1 MDHEN and CDR2 SYDVKM. The CDR3 contains 15 residues.

The rearrangement links TRBV6-5 to TRBJ2-7; 9 bases align to TRBD1. Losses at the gene ends were 4 bases for V and 0 bases for J; bases not matched to a gene: 10. Germline V gene lookup returns CDR1 MNHEY and CDR2 SVGAGI. CDR3 length equals 17 residues. The CDR3, as DNA: TGTGCCAGCAGTTCTACAGGGGGCCGATCCTTCTCCTACGAGCAGTACTTC. Translated, it gives CASSSTGGRSFSYEQYF.